The 27 T cell receptor beta chains below all came from one sample that was sequenced in a study of T cells in Graves' hyperthyroidism and ophthalmopathy. TCR beta CDR3 region amplification was performed from RNA transcripts. The TCR CDR3 first-round RT-PCR relied on the HTBI primer set. TCRdb independently ran MiXCR on the multiplex PCR reads; one entry per CDR3 protein. Of more than 95,000 distinct CDR3 sequences listed, approximately 50% were seen once; the top ten hold 26%. Material for sequencing was blood. The receptor set was obtained from a middle-aged man with Graves' hyperthyroidism.

This clonotype has just one count. The CDR3 bases are TGTGCCAGCAACCCTGGGACCTCCTCCTCCTACGAGCAGTACTTC. This sequence encodes CASNPGTSSSYEQYF. The chain is built from TRBV7-2 and TRBJ2-7; D could derive from TRBD1 or TRBD2 (5 bases each). The V gene lost 7 bases and the J gene lost 0 bases, with 16 bases spanning the gap. Germline V gene sequence: CDR1 SGHTA, CDR2 FQGNSA. The CDR3 is made up of 15 amino acids.

On this clonotype: The junction departs from the called germline gene at one end, perhaps through a read error. The chain is built from TRBV2 and TRBJ2-5; D is possibly TRBD2 (5 bases). The CDR3 consists of 14 residues. CDR1 and CDR2 (germline): SNHLY, FYNNEI. CDR3 amino acids: CANSEAGGKETQYF. For the CDR3, the DNA is TGTGCCAACAGTGAAGCTGGAGGCAAGGAGACCCAGTACTTC.

A note on this clonotype: As the CDR3 is not closed by the conserved phenylalanine or tryptophan, this likely results from a read error. The rearrangement joins TRBV20-1 to TRBJ1-1; 7 bases are shared with TRBD1. Trimming cost V 1 base and J 10 bases; bases outside gene matches: 3. The CDR3 is 11 amino acids. CDR1 and CDR2 from the germline V gene are DFQATT and SNEGSKA (reference sequence). CDR3 sequence reads: CSARVGQRAFS. DNA of the CDR3: TGCAGTGCTAGAGTGGGACAGCGAGCTTTCTCT.

The CDR3 is CASSLAQEGYGYTF. CDR3 nucleotides: TGTGCCAGCAGCTTAGCACAGGAGGGGTATGGCTACACCTTC. The rearrangement links TRBV7-3 to TRBJ1-2; the D gene is possibly TRBD1 (5 bases). CDR1 SGHTA and CDR2 FQGTGA come from the germline V gene. The CDR3 extends over 14 amino acids. Trimming cost V 2 bases and J 5 bases, with 12 bases left between them.

This clonotype was detected many times. CDR3 sequence reads: CASSPSHTQFF. CDR3 coding DNA: TGTGCCAGCAGCCCCTCCCACACACAGTTCTTC. The V call is TRBV7-9, the J call TRBJ2-1; unclear D gene. The CDR3 has 11 amino acids. The V end was cut by 5 bases, the J end by 13 bases, with 12 bases between. The germline CDR1 and CDR2 sequences are SEHNR and FQNEAQ (reference sequence). Supplemented by reference TRBV7-9 and TRBJ2-1, the full variable domain reads DTGVSQNPRHKITKRGQNVTFRCDPISEHNRLYWYRQTLGQGPEFLTYFQNEAQLEKSRLLSDRFSAERPKGSFSTLEIQRTEQGDSAMYLCASSPSHTQFFGPGTRLTVL.

This clonotype has at least ten counts. The chain links TRBV6-5 to TRBJ2-2; D perhaps matches TRBD1 (6 bases). The CDR3 has 15 amino acids. V lost 2 bases to trimming and J lost 4 bases, with 11 bases between them. Germline-derived CDR1 and CDR2 are MNHEY and SVGAGI. For the CDR3, the DNA is TGTGCCAGCAGTTACGAGGGGGTCGGCACCGGGGAGCTGTTTTTT. Its protein is CASSYEGVGTGELFF.

For this clonotype: It may be a read error: a sequence one base away is much more abundant. This rearrangement joins TRBV4-1 to TRBJ1-2; the D is unclear. CDR3 length: 15 amino acids. Trimming took 0 bases from V and 5 from J, leaving 13 bases between them. CDR1 is MGHRA and CDR2 is YSYEKL in the germline V gene. CDR3 amino acids: CASSQDGSLVYGYTF. CDR3 in DNA: TGCGCCAGCAGCCAAGATGGGAGCCTCGTATATGGCTACACCTTC.

This clonotype was counted at least ten times. The CDR3 coding sequence is TGTGCCAGCAGTACTCCGGGACAGGGGGATTGGGGGTATGGCTACACCTTC. Its translation: CASSTPGQGDWGYGYTF. The V and J genes are TRBV12-3 or TRBV12-4 and TRBJ1-2, with TRBD1 matching 11 bases. The J segment lost 5 bases and the V segment lost 5 bases, leaving 13 bases of the junction unmatched. CDR3 size: 17 residues.

This clonotype was picked up many times. The chain employs TRBV20-1 and TRBJ2-4, with D tentatively TRBD1 or TRBD2 (5 bases each). The V gene's germline CDR1 is DFQATT and CDR2 SNEGSKA (reference sequence). The V gene lost 5 bases and the J gene lost 2 bases, with 19 bases spanning the gap. The CDR3 is made up of 16 amino acids. The CDR3 sequence: CSAPEGAGTTKNIQYF. The CDR3 nucleotides are TGCAGTGCTCCTGAAGGTGCAGGGACGACCAAAAACATTCAGTACTTC.

Ten or more counts support this clonotype. The chain has TRBV20-1 and TRBJ1-4, with a possible D match to TRBD1 (5 bases). CDR3 length equals 15 residues. Germline V gene lookup returns CDR1 DFQATT and CDR2 SNEGSKA (reference sequence). With 0 bases removed from V and 2 bases from J, the gap between germline ends came to 10 bases. The DNA for the CDR3 is TGCAGTGCTAGAGAGCAGGGCGGGACTAATGAAAAACTGTTTTTT. Protein sequence: CSAREQGGTNEKLFF.

Turning to this clonotype: The CDR3 carries no conserved terminal phenylalanine or tryptophan, so it likely arises from a read error. The CDR3 DNA sequence: TGTGCAAGTAGTATGAGGAATACCGGGGAGCTGTTTTAT. Its translation: CASSMRNTGELFY. The chain recombines TRBV19 with TRBJ2-2, with unresolved D. This CDR3 region has 13 residues. Per germline, CDR1 LNHDA and CDR2 SQIVND (reference sequence).

This chain connects TRBV5-1 to TRBJ1-2; TRBD1 agrees at 11 bases. Germline trimming cut 4 bases from V and 2 bases from J; bases unmatched to any gene: 1. Germline loops: CDR1 SGHRS, CDR2 YFSETQ. This CDR3 has 14 residues. The DNA for the CDR3 is TGCGCCAGCAGCAGGACAGGGGGCAACTATGGCTACACCTTC. Encoded protein: CASSRTGGNYGYTF.

The table lists this clonotype with many counts. The J gene is TRBJ2-7, the V gene TRBV7-2; possibly TRBD1 for D (6 bases). This CDR3 is 14 amino acids long. Trimming stripped 3 bases from V and 3 bases from J, with 12 bases between. Germline V gene sequence: CDR1 SGHTA, CDR2 FQGNSA. The CDR3 DNA reads as TGTGCCAGCAGCTTTGCCGGGACAAACTACGAGCAGTACTTC. As protein: CASSFAGTNYEQYF.

This clonotype was picked up many times. The junction and the germline gene differ at one end; a read error may be behind it. The chain employs TRBV12-3 or TRBV12-4 and TRBJ2-1; possibly TRBD1 or TRBD2 for D (5 bases each). This CDR3 is built from 14 residues. CDR3 loop: CASSPGGGSSLFLF. CDR3 nucleotide sequence: TGTGCCAGCAGTCCCGGTGGGGGAAGTTCCCTATTCCTCTTC.

This clonotype was detected many times. The genes are TRBV11-3 and TRBJ1-6; 9 bases are shared with TRBD1. This CDR3 comprises 18 residues. The V gene's germline CDR1 is SGHNT and CDR2 YENEEA. V trimming: 4 bases; J trimming: 7 bases; junction bases outside the gene matches: 14. The CDR3 is CASSSGQGRPLLNSPLHF. The CDR3 DNA reads TGTGCCAGCAGCTCCGGACAGGGGAGACCCCTTTTAAATTCACCCCTCCACTTT.

This clonotype was picked up one time. The J gene is TRBJ1-2, the V gene TRBV5-1; 9 positions agree with TRBD1. Germline values: CDR1 SGHRS, CDR2 YFSETQ. J lost 5 bases, V lost 4 bases, and 3 bases had no gene match. CDR3 size: 13 residues. The CDR3 loop reads CASSDGQGYGYTF. CDR3 in DNA: TGCGCCAGCAGCGACGGACAGGGGTATGGCTACACCTTC.

This chain connects TRBV6-4 to TRBJ1-5, with a weak D call TRBD1 (5 bases). CDR3 length equals 12 residues. Trimming took off 3 bases at V and 14 bases at J, with 14 bases between the two ends. Germline CDR1 reads MRHNA; CDR2 reads SNTAGT. CDR3 DNA: TGTGCCAGCAGTGATGGGGCAGTCTACGAGCATTTT. Encoded protein: CASSDGAVYEHF.

The rearrangement uses TRBV29-1 and TRBJ2-1; 8 positions agree with TRBD2. The J segment lost 6 bases and the V segment lost 7 bases, leaving 14 bases of the junction unmatched. This CDR3 region has 15 residues. In germline, CDR1 is SQVTM, CDR2 ANQGSEA. This CDR3 is CSADPYLTSGNEQFF. The CDR3 DNA follows: TGCAGCGCCGATCCCTACCTAACTAGCGGCAATGAGCAGTTCTTC.

The chain joins TRBV10-3 to TRBJ1-2; 7 bases map to TRBD1. The CDR3 runs 14 residues. CDR1 is ENHRY, CDR2 SYGVKD, per germline. Losses at the gene ends were 5 bases for V and 4 bases for J; bases not matched to a gene: 7. CDR3 nucleotides: TGTGCCATCAGTACCTTAGGGGGCAGCTATGGCTACACCTTC. Amino acids: CAISTLGGSYGYTF.

The table lists this clonotype with many counts. The rearrangement links TRBV2 to TRBJ1-6; TRBD1 matches 10 bases. CDR1 and CDR2 from the germline V gene are SNHLY and FYNNEI. The ends lost 8 bases at V and 8 bases at J; junction bases unmatched: 9. The CDR3 runs 15 residues. This CDR3 is CASSPGTGADSPLHF. CDR3 sequence (DNA): TGTGCCAGCTCACCAGGGACAGGGGCTGATTCACCCCTCCACTTT.

This clonotype has a count of ten or more. V and J are TRBV2 and TRBJ1-6, with D hard to call. This CDR3 spans 13 amino acids. V was pared by 7 bases and J by 9 bases, with 13 bases between. Germline V gene data show CDR1 as SNHLY and CDR2 as FYNNEI. The CDR3 nucleotides are TGTGCCAGCATTATTAGCGTTCGTTCACCCCTCCACTTT. Translating gives CASIISVRSPLHF.

This clonotype came up many times. The chain recombines TRBV20-1 with TRBJ2-1, with TRBD2 as a possible D gene (5 bases). There are 15 residues in the CDR3. Deletions cut 6 bases from V and 0 bases from J, with 15 bases between. Germline CDR1 is DFQATT and CDR2 is SNEGSKA (reference sequence). The CDR3 spells CSARISENSYNEQFF. CDR3 coding DNA: TGCAGTGCCCGGATTAGCGAAAACTCCTACAATGAGCAGTTCTTC.

This clonotype occurred a few times. As DNA, the CDR3 is TGTGCCAGCTCACGTACGCCCGGGTATAATTCACCCCTCCACTTT. Translation gives CASSRTPGYNSPLHF. The V and J genes are TRBV25-1 and TRBJ1-6; D is unclear. The CDR3 consists of 15 residues. V was shortened by 8 bases and J by 4 bases, with 15 bases between the two germline ends. Germline assignment: CDR1 MGHDK and CDR2 SYGVNS.

V is TRBV9 and J is TRBJ1-6, with 11 nucleotides matching TRBD1. The germline gives CDR1 SGDLS, CDR2 YYNGEE. There are 16 residues in the CDR3. The junction had 7 bases not matched to a gene; V was cut back by 4 bases and J by 7 bases. The DNA for the CDR3 is TGTGCCAGCAGCCTCCCGGGACAGGGGGGCAATTCACCCCTCCACTTT. Translating gives CASSLPGQGGNSPLHF. Supplemented by reference TRBV9 and TRBJ1-6, the full variable domain reads DSGVTQTPKHLITATGQRVTLRCSPRSGDLSVYWYQQSLDQGLQFLIQYYNGEERAKGNILERFSAQQFPDLHSELNLSSLELGDSALYFCASSLPGQGGNSPLHFGNGTRLTVT.

This clonotype was seen ten or more times. The V and J genes are TRBV20-1 and TRBJ2-3; D unclear. The V end lost 5 bases, the J end lost 4 bases, and 10 bases lay between the germline ends. Per germline, CDR1 DFQATT and CDR2 SNEGSKA (reference sequence). The CDR3 has 12 amino acids. CDR3 sequence: CSASLSSDTQYF. The CDR3 region has the DNA TGCAGTGCTTCCCTTTCCTCAGATACGCAGTATTTT.

This clonotype occurred a few times. The V and J genes are TRBV12-3 or TRBV12-4 and TRBJ2-6; 11 nucleotides match TRBD2. V dropped 5 bases and J dropped 0; count of bases not matched to a gene: 6. The CDR3 sequence is 18 residues long. CDR3 loop: CASSLTSGGRSGANVLTF. CDR3 DNA sequence: TGTGCCAGCAGTCTCACTAGCGGGGGTCGCTCTGGGGCCAACGTCCTGACTTTC.

This clonotype was found many times. V and J are TRBV19 and TRBJ1-5; D uncertain. The V gene's germline CDR1 is LNHDA and CDR2 SQIVND (reference sequence). The CDR3 has 12 residues. Trimming took off 6 bases at V and 6 bases at J, with 9 bases between the two ends. The CDR3 loop is CASSLLSQPQHF. For the CDR3, the DNA is TGTGCCAGTAGCCTACTAAGTCAGCCCCAGCATTTT. Based on the CDR3 plus reference TRBV19 and TRBJ1-5, the full variable domain is DGGITQSPKYLFRKEGQNVTLSCEQNLNHDAMYWYRQDPGQGLRLIYYSQIVNDFQKGDIAEGYSVSREKKESFPLTVTSAQKNPTAFYLCASSLLSQPQHFGDGTRLSIL.